The T cell receptor beta chain under discussion was sequenced for a study of T cell responses to AZD1222 COVID-19 vaccine. Study observations and caveats: Recipients of two AZD1222 doses showed rising Spike-specific TCR breadth and depth. Possibly, clonal diversity was underestimated; donors were largely white British and included more females. Reportedly, nearly half of unique spike TCRs recognized epitopes outside B.1.351/B.1.1.7 mutations.

In regard to this clone: Its antigen remains unknown.

There are 18 residues in the CDR3. The germline V gene has CDR1 LGHNA and CDR2 YSLEER. J was trimmed by 5 bases and V by 0 bases; bases with no gene match: 10. Using immunoSEQ multiplex PCR, the repertoire was profiled, and TCRdb retains in-frame clones only, with some absent. The table includes around 110,000 clones, 80% to 90% detected once. The origin of this receptor is an adult in good health. The sample consisted of peripheral blood, taken on day 0 of MenACWY control vaccination. The chain links TRBV4-3 to TRBJ2-2; the match to TRBD1 covers 9 bases. The CDR3 spells CASSQEASDRGWTGELFF. In DNA form, the CDR3 reads TGCGCCAGCAGCCAAGAGGCGTCGGACAGGGGTTGGACCGGGGAGCTGTTTTTT.